Below, 3 T cell receptor beta chains from the same sample are listed, as sequenced in a study of cytomegalovirus exposure and HLA in healthy donors. The data were produced by immunoSEQ multiplex PCR, yet TCRdb's version contains in-frame clones alone and is incomplete. The sample shows around 98,000 clones, less than 90% of them seen only once. The source material was PBMCs. Receptors originate from a man aged 18 to 30 in good health and CMV-seropositive.

This sequence joins TRBV28 and TRBJ2-7, with D tentatively TRBD2 (7 bases). This CDR3 has 14 amino acids. Trimming pared 7 bases from V and 3 bases from J, leaving 16 bases between. Germline values: CDR1 MDHEN, CDR2 SYDVKM. The CDR3 DNA reads TGTGCCAGCACCTTGGGGGGGGCTGGCTACGAGCAGTACTTC. This encodes CASTLGGAGYEQYF.

CDR3 DNA: TGTGCCAGCAGTTCCCGACTAGTAAACGAGCAGTTCTTC. Encoded protein: CASSSRLVNEQFF. The chain has TRBV28 and TRBJ2-1; possibly TRBD2 for D (6 bases). Germline-derived CDR1 and CDR2 are MDHEN and SYDVKM. This CDR3 has 13 residues. Trimming shortened V by 4 bases and J by 10 bases, and 14 bases separated the two germline ends.

This rearrangement joins TRBV18 to TRBJ1-5, with D maybe TRBD1 (5 bases). This CDR3 region has 15 residues. Germline V lookup: CDR1 KGHSH, CDR2 LQKENI. V was shortened by 2 bases and J by 2 bases, with 10 bases between the two germline ends. The chain's CDR3 is CASSPNQGGNQPQHF. The CDR3 DNA sequence: TGTGCCAGCTCACCAAACCAGGGTGGCAATCAGCCCCAGCATTTT. Based on the CDR3 plus reference TRBV18 and TRBJ1-5, the full variable domain is NAGVMQNPRHLVRRRGQEARLRCSPMKGHSHVYWYRQLPEEGLKFMVYLQKENIIDESGMPKERFSAEFPKEGPSILRIQQVVRGDSAAYFCASSPNQGGNQPQHFGDGTRLSIL.